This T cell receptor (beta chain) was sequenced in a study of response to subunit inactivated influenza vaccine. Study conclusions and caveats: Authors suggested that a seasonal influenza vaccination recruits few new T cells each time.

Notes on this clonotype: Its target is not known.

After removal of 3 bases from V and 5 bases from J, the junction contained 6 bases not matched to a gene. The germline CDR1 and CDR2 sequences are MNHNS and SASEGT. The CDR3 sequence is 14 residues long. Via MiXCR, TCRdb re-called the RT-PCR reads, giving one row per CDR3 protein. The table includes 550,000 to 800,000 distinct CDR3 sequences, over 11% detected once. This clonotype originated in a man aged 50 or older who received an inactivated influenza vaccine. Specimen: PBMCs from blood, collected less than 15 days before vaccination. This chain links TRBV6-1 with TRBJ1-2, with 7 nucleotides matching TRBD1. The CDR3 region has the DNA TGTGCCAGCAGTGAGGGGGGACAGCCGTATGGCTACACCTTC. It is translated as CASSEGGQPYGYTF.